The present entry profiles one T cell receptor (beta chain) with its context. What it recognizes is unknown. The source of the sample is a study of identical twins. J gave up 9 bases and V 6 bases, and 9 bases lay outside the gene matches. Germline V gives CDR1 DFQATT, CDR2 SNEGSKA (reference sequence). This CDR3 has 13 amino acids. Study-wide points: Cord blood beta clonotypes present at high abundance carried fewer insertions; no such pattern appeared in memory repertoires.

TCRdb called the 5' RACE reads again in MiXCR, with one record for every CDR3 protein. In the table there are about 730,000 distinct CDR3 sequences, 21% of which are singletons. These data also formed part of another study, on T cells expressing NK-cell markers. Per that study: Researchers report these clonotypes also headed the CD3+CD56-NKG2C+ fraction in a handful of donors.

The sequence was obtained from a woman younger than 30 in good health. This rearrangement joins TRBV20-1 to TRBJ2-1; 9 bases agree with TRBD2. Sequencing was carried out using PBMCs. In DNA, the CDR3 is TGCAGTGCCCCGGGACTAGCTTTCGGTGAGCAGTTCTTC. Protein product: CSAPGLAFGEQFF.